The rows below give T cell receptor beta chains drawn from one sample of a study of T cells after yellow fever vaccination. TCRdb redid the calling of the 5' RACE reads with MiXCR, one entry per CDR3 protein. The sample shows about 350,000 distinct CDR3 sequences, under 15% of them seen only once. The sequencing used CD4+ T cells sorted from PBMCs, collected 15 days after the yellow fever booster vaccination. Receptors originate from a man younger than 35 who received the YFV17D yellow fever vaccine. CDR3s include the opening cysteine and the closing phenylalanine or tryptophan. A D gene is named only where the DNA matches it firmly. The size entry is marked missing in some rows and otherwise reads once, few, many or a size class.

d_call	v_call	clone_size	j_call	cdr3_aa	cdr3_nt
TRBD2	TRBV4-3	few	TRBJ2-3	CASSQGRGSGGLDTQYF	TGCGCCAGCAGCCAAGGGCGGGGTAGCGGGGGTCTTGATACGCAGTATTTT
.	TRBV19	few	TRBJ2-5	CASGWGQETQYF	TGTGCCAGTGGTTGGGGGCAGGAGACCCAGTACTTC
.	TRBV12-5	few	TRBJ2-3	CASGLVLVAVTDTQYF	TGTGCTAGTGGTTTGGTCCTCGTAGCGGTCACAGATACGCAGTATTTT
.	TRBV12-3/TRBV12-4	few	TRBJ1-5	CASSLRADQPQHF	TGTGCCAGCAGTTTACGGGCGGATCAGCCCCAGCATTTT
.	TRBV5-1	few	TRBJ2-3	CASSFASVGDTQYF	TGCGCCAGCAGCTTCGCTAGCGTCGGAGATACGCAGTATTTT
.	TRBV25-1	few	TRBJ1-6	CASSLLVADGSPLHF	TGTGCCAGCAGTCTCTTGGTAGCGGACGGATCACCCCTCCACTTT
.	TRBV5-1	few	TRBJ2-3	CASSGGGRKDTQYF	TGCGCCAGCTCGGGCGGCGGCCGGAAAGATACGCAGTATTTT
TRBD2	TRBV4-3	many	TRBJ2-1	CASSQPSGGINEQFF	TGCGCCAGCAGCCAACCTAGCGGGGGGATCAATGAGCAGTTCTTC
.	TRBV29-1	few	TRBJ1-2	CSVEDEGISYGYTF	TGCAGCGTTGAAGATGAGGGTATTAGCTATGGCTACACCTTC
.	TRBV7-7	.	TRBJ2-7	CASSPGLGPSYEQYF	TGTGCCAGCAGCCCGGGTCTAGGGCCTTCCTACGAGCAGTACTTC
.	TRBV4-1	many	TRBJ1-2	CASSHSRDGDYGYTF	TGCGCCAGCAGCCATTCCCGGGACGGAGACTATGGCTACACCTTC
.	TRBV7-3	.	TRBJ2-3	CASSLRWGNTDTQYF	TGTGCCAGCAGCTTACGGTGGGGGAACACAGATACGCAGTATTTT
.	TRBV9	.	TRBJ1-5	CASSTGTHKGYTESNQPQHF	TGTGCCAGCAGCACCGGAACACACAAGGGGTACACGGAAAGCAATCAGCCCCAGCATTTT
.	TRBV5-1	many	TRBJ2-5	CASSLSTAQETQYF	TGCGCCAGCAGCTTGTCTACGGCCCAGGAGACCCAGTACTTC
TRBD2	TRBV6-5	.	TRBJ2-5	CASSYSTSGGRRYF	TGTGCCAGCAGTTACTCGACTAGCGGGGGGCGGCGGTACTTC